This paragraph reports one TCR beta chain. CD8 memory merged CD45RO+ cells and CCR7-negative CD45RA+ TemRA cells into one population. The germline V gene encodes CDR1 LNHDA and CDR2 SQIVND (reference sequence). V lost 5 bases, J lost 1 base, and 3 bases stayed unmatched. The CDR3 is 16 amino acids. This sample is part of a study of shared clonotypes between healthy human individuals. Across the whole study: CD4 naive and CD4 memory each took three plates per donor, while CD8 naive took two and CD8 memory one.

The assay was carried out at the deep level. Sorted-subset replicate PCR reactions contained 150 to 200 ng DNA, corresponding to about 30,000 T cell genomes. Produced via immunoSEQ multiplex PCR; TCRdb's table is partial and in-frame only. The sample contains under 150,000 clones, under 70% of which appear only once. The sample was memory CD8+ T cells sorted from blood. Regarding subset: CD45RO+ cells pooled with CCR7-negative TemRA cells. This chain joins TRBV19 and TRBJ2-7; 15 nucleotides line up with TRBD2. The TCR originated in a woman in her thirties in good health. DNA for the CDR3: TGTGCCAGTAGTGTAGGACTAGCGGGAGGGTCCTACGAGCAGTACTTC. Encoded protein: CASSVGLAGGSYEQYF.